Sequencing of this T cell receptor beta chain was carried out in a study of blood T cell repertoires in COVID-19. Across the study: In each case, the material was cDNA or gDNA derived from T cells, B-cell-depleted T cells, or PBMCs.

Germline loops: CDR1 MNHEY, CDR2 SMNVEV (reference sequence). The CDR3 has 15 residues. Trimming stripped 0 bases from V and 4 bases from J, with 12 bases between. TCRdb keeps only in-frame clones here, not all; method: immunoSEQ multiplex PCR. The table includes around 260,000 clones, roughly nine tenths detected once. The sample comprised peripheral blood. The TCR comes from a woman younger than 45 with COVID-19, enrolled during active disease. V gene TRBV27 combines with J gene TRBJ1-2, with D hard to call. The CDR3 sequence is CASSLSFYSSYGYTF. CDR3 bases: TGTGCCAGCAGTTTATCGTTCTATTCAAGCTATGGCTACACCTTC.